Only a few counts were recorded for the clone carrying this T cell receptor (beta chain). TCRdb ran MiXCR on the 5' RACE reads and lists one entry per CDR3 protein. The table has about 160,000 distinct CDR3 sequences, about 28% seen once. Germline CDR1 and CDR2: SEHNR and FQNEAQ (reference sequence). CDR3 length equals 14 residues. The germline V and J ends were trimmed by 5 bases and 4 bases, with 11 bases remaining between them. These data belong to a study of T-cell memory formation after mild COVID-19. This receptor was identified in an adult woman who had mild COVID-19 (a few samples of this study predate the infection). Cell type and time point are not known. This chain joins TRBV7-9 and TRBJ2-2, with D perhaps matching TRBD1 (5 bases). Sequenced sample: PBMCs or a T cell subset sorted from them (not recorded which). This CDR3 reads CASSQGASTGELFF. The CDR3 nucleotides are TGTGCCAGCAGCCAAGGGGCCAGCACCGGGGAGCTGTTTTTT.